What follows are 5 T cell receptor beta chains derived from one specimen sequenced in a study of blood T cell repertoires in COVID-19. Data came from immunoSEQ multiplex PCR; TCRdb stores just in-frame clones and leaves some out. This sample has under 250,000 clones, with approximately 90% found just once. Sequencing input: peripheral blood. The receptors shown here come from a man in his 60s with COVID-19, enrolled during active disease.

The rearrangement links TRBV9 to TRBJ1-2; 7 bases fit TRBD1. The CDR3 contains 15 residues. V lost 0 bases to trimming and J lost 5 bases; unmatched junction nucleotides: 7. Germline V CDR1 and CDR2: SGDLS, YYNGEE. The CDR3, as DNA: TGTGCCAGCAGCGTAGGGCAGGGGGGCTCGTATGGCTACACCTTC. Protein: CASSVGQGGSYGYTF. The full variable domain, its missing parts supplied by reference TRBV9 and TRBJ1-2, is DSGVTQTPKHLITATGQRVTLRCSPRSGDLSVYWYQQSLDQGLQFLIQYYNGEERAKGNILERFSAQQFPDLHSELNLSSLELGDSALYFCASSVGQGGSYGYTFGSGTRLTVV.

This sequence joins TRBV3-1 (or the pseudogene TRBV3-2) and TRBJ1-5; D might be TRBD1 (5 bases). CDR3 length: 13 amino acids. CDR1 LGHDT and CDR2 YNNKEL come from the germline V gene (reference sequence). V gave up 5 bases and J gave up 7 bases, with 12 bases separating them. In DNA form, the CDR3 reads TGTGCCAGCAGCTTTACGGGGGAGCAGCCCCAGCATTTT. Translated: CASSFTGEQPQHF.

The rearrangement joins TRBV11-2 to TRBJ1-5; D gene ambiguous. The ends were cut back, 5 bases at V and 5 bases at J, with 13 bases in the middle. CDR1 SGHAT and CDR2 FQNNGV come from the germline V gene. The CDR3 extends over 14 amino acids. CDR3 DNA: TGTGCCAGCAGCAACTCTGTTCGGGATCAGCCCCAGCATTTT. Translating gives CASSNSVRDQPQHF.

The chain couples TRBV11-3 to TRBJ2-2; no firm D call. The CDR3 length is 12 residues. With 5 bases removed from V and 6 bases from J, the gap between germline ends came to 7 bases. Germline lookup yields CDR1 SGHNT and CDR2 YENEEA. DNA of the CDR3: TGTGCCAGCAGCCCACGGGCCGGGGAGCTGTTTTTT. Its protein product is CASSPRAGELFF.

The V gene is TRBV3-1 (or the pseudogene TRBV3-2), the J gene TRBJ2-7, with TRBD1 identical over 11 bases. The V gene's germline CDR1 is LGHDT and CDR2 YNNKEL (reference sequence). J was trimmed by 6 bases and V by 5 bases; bases with no gene match: 6. CDR3 length equals 14 residues. The CDR3 DNA follows: TGTGCCAGCAGCTTTGGGACAGGGGGAGGCGAGCAGTACTTC. This codes for CASSFGTGGGEQYF.